The 2 T cell receptor beta chains in this list originate from one sample, sequenced in a study of blood T cell repertoires in COVID-19. Here immunoSEQ multiplex PCR was the method, and the copy in TCRdb shows in-frame clones only, minus some. The sample yields 140,000 to 150,000 clones, over 80% seen once. Input material: peripheral blood. The receptors shown here come from a woman in her 50s with acute or convalescent COVID-19.

The rearrangement joins TRBV5-6 to TRBJ2-3; no definite D call. Trimming shortened V by 0 bases and J by 0 bases, and 8 bases separated the two germline ends. The germline V gene encodes CDR1 SGHDT and CDR2 YYEEEE. CDR3 length: 15 residues. As DNA, the CDR3 is TGTGCCAGCAGCTTGGCAGGCCTTAGCACAGATACGCAGTATTTT. Residues: CASSLAGLSTDTQYF. The full variable domain, with the rest looked up from reference TRBV5-6 and TRBJ2-3, is DAGVTQSPTHLIKTRGQQVTLRCSPKSGHDTVSWYQQALGQGPQFIFQYYEEEERQRGNFPDRFSGHQFPNYSSELNVNALLLGDSALYLCASSLAGLSTDTQYFGPGTRLTVL.

The J gene is TRBJ1-2, the V gene TRBV6-5; D remains ambiguous. V lost 8 bases and J lost 6, with 13 bases in between. The CDR3 runs to 12 residues. Germline CDR1 reads MNHEY; CDR2 reads SVGAGI. CDR3 coding DNA: TGTGCCAGCCGTCTCGGGGTCCATGGCTACACCTTC. Translated, it gives CASRLGVHGYTF.